Only a few counts were recorded for the clone carrying this TCR beta chain. V was cut by 5 bases and J by 6 bases, with 16 bases left in between. The V gene's germline CDR1 is MNHEY and CDR2 SMNVEV (reference sequence). The CDR3 has 14 amino acids. This sample stems from a study of molecular identifiers for immune sequencing clone quantification. Background on the study: Replicates split RNA from roughly 21,000 or 96,000 naive CD8 cells five ways, and the researchers sequenced four portions.

The bulk TCR libraries were made with methods described before and with listed TCR primers. Using its own MiXCR run on the PCR reads, TCRdb lists one record per CDR3 protein. The sample holds 460,000 or so distinct CDR3 sequences, roughly 24% seen once. This receptor was obtained from a human donor in good health. Some libraries in this study had Jurkat cell RNA spiked in. The source material was naive CD8+ T cells from blood, with Jurkat cell RNA spiked in. Subset reported: FACS-sorted CD8+CD4-CCR7+CD45RA+ naive T cells. The chain links TRBV27 to TRBJ1-1; a possible D gene is TRBD1 (5 bases). The CDR3 loop reads CASSTSGGWAEAFF. CDR3 DNA sequence: TGTGCCAGCAGTACTAGCGGGGGATGGGCTGAAGCTTTCTTT.